This T cell receptor (beta chain) emerged from a study of cytotoxic CD8 clonotypes in ibrutinib-treated CLL. Study-wide background: Response was recorded as partial in approximately 24 patients and complete in 2; at median around 70 months, approximately 15 remained remitted and around 12 had progressed.

The CDR3 runs 15 residues. Trimming took off 1 base at V and 2 bases at J, with 11 bases between the two ends. Looked up from germline, CDR1 is SGHVS and CDR2 is FQNEAQ. Profiled with immunoSEQ multiplex PCR; TCRdb holds only in-frame clones, not every one. The sample carries some 300,000 clones, about 77% recorded once. This sequence was found in a human donor with chronic lymphocytic leukemia. The specimen was PBMCs, collected before ibrutinib treatment. The gene calls are TRBV7-8 and TRBJ1-2; perhaps TRBD1 as D (6 bases). CDR3 in amino acids: CASSLDPQGNYGYTF. DNA of the CDR3: TGTGCCAGCAGCTTAGACCCTCAGGGGAACTATGGCTACACCTTC. The complete variable domain, with remaining parts taken from reference TRBV7-8 and TRBJ1-2, reads GAGVSQSPRYKVAKRGQDVALRCDPISGHVSLFWYQQALGQGPEFLTYFQNEAQLDKSGLPSDRFFAERPEGSVSTLKIQRTQQEDSAVYLCASSLDPQGNYGYTFGSGTRLTVV.